These 21 T cell receptor beta chains originate from one sample sequenced in a study of CD8 T cells in Susac syndrome (dated by TCRdb to about 2019). Receptor libraries were prepared by the immunoSEQ multiplex PCR assay. RNA was extracted with the RNeasy kit and roughly 0.5 to 1 ug was reverse transcribed using random hexamers. In TCRdb, the public reads were trimmed at Q25 with fastp and aligned with MiXCR, with productive beta chains retained. A single entry per CDR3 protein holds the most common genes and DNA from its merged rows. This sample is represented by about 120,000 distinct CDR3 sequences; 90% to 95% of them were singletons. The top ten hold approximately 0.2% of the sample. The sequencing input was CD8+ T cells from PBMCs. These receptors were taken from a human donor with Susac syndrome.

The chain couples TRBV27 to TRBJ2-1; 8 bases map to TRBD1. This CDR3 is built from 15 residues. Germline V lookup: CDR1 MNHEY, CDR2 SMNVEV (reference sequence). V lost 10 bases, J lost 3 bases, and 11 bases stayed unmatched. In nucleotides, the CDR3 is TGTGCCACCCGAATCGGGACAGGTAGCTACAATGAGCAGTTCTTC. Its translation: CATRIGTGSYNEQFF.

The V call is TRBV12-3 or TRBV12-4, the J call TRBJ1-2, with D possibly TRBD1 on 5 matching bases. CDR3 size: 12 residues. V lost 1 base to trimming and J lost 7 bases, with 7 bases between them. The DNA of the CDR3 is TGTGCCAGCAGTTTAGGGAGGGGTGGCTACACCTTC. It encodes CASSLGRGGYTF.

The chain has TRBV5-5 and TRBJ2-7, with no clear D. CDR1 and CDR2 from the germline V gene are SGHKS and YYEKEE (reference sequence). The CDR3 totals 14 residues. The ends were cut back, 1 base at V and 0 bases at J, with 8 bases in the middle. The CDR3 bases are TGTGCCAGCAGCTTGTCAGTGAGCTCCTACGAGCAGTACTTC. Translation: CASSLSVSSYEQYF.

The chain employs TRBV4-3 and TRBJ2-2; maybe TRBD1 (6 bases). Trimming left V 0 bases short and J 2 bases short, with 10 bases between. The CDR3 consists of 16 residues. Germline V gene data show CDR1 as LGHNA and CDR2 as YSLEER. The CDR3 sequence: CASSQDSDSNTGELFF. DNA of the CDR3: TGCGCCAGCAGCCAAGACTCGGACAGTAACACCGGGGAGCTGTTTTTT.

The rearrangement uses TRBV6-2 or TRBV6-3 and TRBJ1-1; possible D gene TRBD1, 6 bases. CDR3 length equals 13 residues. CDR1 and CDR2 (germline): MNHEY, SVGEGT. Trimming shortened V by 6 bases and J by 1 base, and 9 bases separated the two germline ends. CDR3 region: CASSHRENTEAFF. The CDR3 DNA reads TGTGCCAGCAGCCACAGGGAGAACACTGAAGCTTTCTTT.

The chain joins TRBV27 to TRBJ2-1, with TRBD2 matching over 13 bases. The V segment lost 3 bases and the J segment 1 base; nucleotides outside the gene matches: 6. The CDR3 contains 18 residues. Per the germline V gene, CDR1 is MNHEY and CDR2 is SMNVEV (reference sequence). CDR3 DNA: TGTGCCAGCAGTTTCACCGGACTAGCGGGAGCGTCCTACAATGAGCAGTTCTTC. It encodes CASSFTGLAGASYNEQFF.

V is TRBV6-7 and J is TRBJ2-5, with TRBD2 matching over 11 bases. TRBV6-7 is placed among ORFs of uncertain function. The CDR3 length is 17 residues. The junction had 10 bases not matched to a gene; V was cut back by 1 base and J by 6 bases. The CDR3 here is CASSYFVPIAGGKTQYF. As DNA, the CDR3 is TGTGCCAGCAGTTACTTCGTCCCCATAGCGGGAGGGAAGACCCAGTACTTC.

The chain has TRBV19 and TRBJ2-2; 14 bases line up with TRBD2. The CDR3 length is 16 residues. V shed 5 bases and J 4 bases; nucleotides not matched to a gene: 3. Germline V gene sequence: CDR1 LNHDA, CDR2 SQIVND (reference sequence). This chain's CDR3 is CASSDGTSGSTGELFF. CDR3 coding DNA: TGTGCCAGTAGTGACGGGACTAGCGGGAGCACCGGGGAGCTGTTTTTT. The variable domain in full, completed from reference TRBV19 and TRBJ2-2, reads DGGITQSPKYLFRKEGQNVTLSCEQNLNHDAMYWYRQDPGQGLRLIYYSQIVNDFQKGDIAEGYSVSREKKESFPLTVTSAQKNPTAFYLCASSDGTSGSTGELFFGEGSRLTVL.

J is TRBJ1-1 and V is TRBV25-1; no clear D gene. CDR3 size: 13 residues. Deletions cut 4 bases from V and 10 bases from J, with 16 bases between. Germline-derived CDR1 and CDR2 are MGHDK and SYGVNS. CDR3 protein: CASSVGTQRRAFF. The CDR3, as DNA: TGTGCCAGCAGTGTAGGCACCCAACGGAGAGCTTTCTTT.

CDR3 nucleotides: TGTGCCAGCAGCCGCTCTGCGGGAGCCCTAGACATTCAGTACTTC. It encodes CASSRSAGALDIQYF. This chain uses TRBV7-9 with TRBJ2-4; 7 bases agree with TRBD2. From germline, CDR1 is SEHNR and CDR2 FQNEAQ (reference sequence). The CDR3 totals 15 residues. J gave up 8 bases and V 5 bases, and 12 bases lay outside the gene matches.

This sequence joins TRBV25-1 and TRBJ2-1; 9 nucleotides align to TRBD1. This CDR3 has 14 residues. The germline CDR1 and CDR2 sequences are MGHDK and SYGVNS. Germline trimming cut 5 bases from V and 8 bases from J; bases unmatched to any gene: 7. This CDR3 reads CASSPGTGIYEQFF. In DNA form, the CDR3 reads TGTGCCAGCAGTCCCGGGACAGGGATATATGAGCAGTTCTTC.

The chain recombines TRBV6-1 with TRBJ1-1; 7 nucleotides match TRBD1. The CDR3 length is 15 residues. J gave up 1 base and V 11 bases, and 13 bases lay outside the gene matches. Per germline, CDR1 MNHNS and CDR2 SASEGT. CDR3 region: CAGSPHRGGNTEAFF. Here the CDR3 DNA reads TGTGCCGGTTCGCCACACAGGGGCGGGAACACTGAAGCTTTCTTT.

The sample holds one count of this clonotype. The chain uses TRBV13 and TRBJ2-5; D ambiguous. The CDR3 consists of 14 residues. Trimming removed 5 bases from V and 0 bases from J, with 10 bases in between. CDR1 and CDR2 from the germline V gene are PRHDT and FYEKMQ (reference sequence). CDR3 sequence: CASSPRGDQETQYF. The CDR3 region has the DNA TGTGCCAGCAGCCCCCGCGGTGACCAAGAGACCCAGTACTTC.

This clonotype occurred a few times. The gene calls are TRBV5-6 and TRBJ2-7; tentative D call: TRBD1 (5 bases). Germline CDR1 reads SGHDT; CDR2 reads YYEEEE. This CDR3 is 13 amino acids long. V lost 0 bases and J lost 1, with 5 bases in between. For the CDR3, the DNA is TGTGCCAGCAGCTTGGGACAGTCCTACGAGCAGTACTTC. Translating it yields CASSLGQSYEQYF.

The gene calls are TRBV7-3 and TRBJ2-6; D not resolved. V was pared by 2 bases and J by 3 bases, with 5 bases between. The CDR3 is 14 amino acids. Germline V gives CDR1 SGHTA, CDR2 FQGTGA. The CDR3 nucleotides read TGTGCCAGCAGCTTATTAGGTGGGGCCAACGTCCTGACTTTC. Translation gives CASSLLGGANVLTF.

This sequence joins TRBV4-3 and TRBJ2-7, with TRBD2 as a possible D gene (5 bases). CDR1 and CDR2 from the germline V gene are LGHNA and YSLEER. V was shortened by 0 bases and J by 4 bases, with 10 bases between the two germline ends. The CDR3 is 14 amino acids. The CDR3 DNA sequence: TGCGCCAGCAGCCAAGATATCGGGATTTACGAGCAGTACTTC. This translates into CASSQDIGIYEQYF.

The chain joins TRBV15 to TRBJ2-5; D remains unclear. The germline CDR1 and CDR2 sequences are LNHNV and YYDKDF (reference sequence). Trimming removed 0 bases from V and 4 bases from J, with 3 bases in between. The CDR3 has 12 residues. CDR3 loop: CATSRDRETQYF. The CDR3 region has the DNA TGTGCCACCAGCAGAGATAGAGAGACCCAGTACTTC.

The chain carries TRBV25-1 and TRBJ2-1; 10 nucleotides match TRBD2. Germline V gene lookup returns CDR1 MGHDK and CDR2 SYGVNS. This CDR3 contains 15 residues. J lost 7 bases, V lost 3 bases, and 6 bases had no gene match. The CDR3 coding sequence is TGTGCCAGCAGTGATCAGGGACTAGCGCGGAATGAGCAGTTCTTC. Translated: CASSDQGLARNEQFF.

The genes are TRBV20-1 and TRBJ1-2; tentatively, D is TRBD1 (6 bases). Germline V gives CDR1 DFQATT, CDR2 SNEGSKA (reference sequence). The V gene lost 0 bases and the J gene lost 1 base, with 9 bases spanning the gap. The CDR3 extends over 14 amino acids. The CDR3 loop reads CSARDLDSNYGYTF. The CDR3 DNA sequence: TGCAGTGCTAGAGATTTGGACAGTAACTATGGCTACACCTTC.

This clonotype was counted only a few times. The rearrangement uses TRBV19 and TRBJ1-2; D uncertain. Trimming cost V 5 bases and J 2 bases, with 9 bases left between them. The CDR3 contains 13 residues. Germline V gives CDR1 LNHDA, CDR2 SQIVND (reference sequence). CDR3 residues: CASSPGRNYGYTF. DNA for the CDR3: TGTGCCAGTAGTCCGGGGAGGAACTATGGCTACACCTTC.

The rearrangement links TRBV13 to TRBJ2-7; no firm D call. V dropped 8 bases and J dropped 1 base, with 15 bases sitting between them. Germline lookup yields CDR1 PRHDT and CDR2 FYEKMQ (reference sequence). The CDR3 runs to 14 residues. CDR3 amino acids: CASRPWAGSYEQYF. CDR3 coding DNA: TGTGCCAGCCGACCCTGGGCAGGATCCTACGAGCAGTACTTC.